This TCR beta chain was obtained from a study of beta chain features in type 1 diabetes. Isolated RNA was reverse transcribed in full, so expressed TCRB transcripts were sequenced. TCRdb's table, derived via immunoSEQ multiplex PCR, lists solely in-frame clones and lacks some. The table shows around 650,000 clones, with 9.5% to 15% occurring only once. Study-wide points: Researchers reported that naive, central memory and Treg TCRB repertoires appeared more similar in patients than in healthy donors. Shorter templates might be favored by PCR, equally in patients and controls. No resolution was reached here on whether HLA type influences TCRB rearrangement. Moderate yet significant TCRB CDR3 shortening was seen in Type 1 diabetes patients in all four CD4+ subsets.

As to this clone: What it binds is unknown.

V lost 3 bases and J lost 3; bases outside the gene matches: 11. CDR3 length: 16 amino acids. Germline CDR1 and CDR2: SGHAT and FQNNGV. The chain is built from TRBV11-2 and TRBJ2-7; TRBD1 aligns across 7 bases. The TCR comes from a man aged 25-45 years with type 1 diabetes. Sequenced input: naive CD4+ T cells from blood. CDR3 nucleotide sequence: TGTGCCAGCAGCTTGACAGGGTGGAAAAGGGACTACGAGCAGTACTTC. The encoded protein is CASSLTGWKRDYEQYF.